This TCR beta chain was recorded in a study of cytomegalovirus exposure and HLA in healthy donors. V gave up 4 bases and J gave up 0 bases; unmatched junction bases: 2. The CDR3 consists of 13 residues. CDR1 and CDR2 from the germline V gene are SQVTM and ANQGSEA. 60 Vbeta and 13 Jbeta primers were used in PCR. Sequenced by immunoSEQ multiplex PCR; TCRdb stores in-frame clones only, minus some. The sample lists roughly 60,000 clones, 75% to 85% occurring once. Study-level points and caveats: Common viral pathogens (according to a later analysis) appeared linked to several of the most significant clusters.

As to this clone: The target antigen is unknown.

This receptor was obtained from a man aged 25-40 years in good health and CMV-seronegative. The chain links TRBV29-1 to TRBJ2-7, with 8 bases matching TRBD2. The sequenced material came from PBMCs. CDR3 DNA sequence: TGCAGCGTTGGGGCGGGAGGCTCCTACGAGCAGTACTTC. Translated: CSVGAGGSYEQYF.